The next 3 T cell receptor beta chains were all read from a single sample in a study of human CD8 memory T cell subsets. Sequencing libraries of TCR beta were made by UMI-labeled 5' RACE. Using the 5' RACE reads, TCRdb records one entry per CDR3 protein without DNA. This table lists 11,000 or so distinct CDR3 sequences. The sample consisted of CD8+ T cells from PBMCs. All receptors come from a human donor in good health.

According to its frequency, this clonotype is medium-sized (0.01 to 0.1%). The rearrangement uses TRBV4-1 and TRBJ2-5. Germline V CDR1 and CDR2: MGHRA, YSYEKL. This CDR3 has 14 amino acids. The CDR3 region is CASSQEGSFETQYF.

This sequence joins TRBV28 and TRBJ2-4; TCRdb gives TRBD1 as the D gene, but with no DNA this cannot be confirmed. In germline, CDR1 is MDHEN, CDR2 SYDVKM. CDR3 size: 14 residues. The CDR3: CASSLGGGKNIQYF. Drawing the rest from reference TRBV28 and TRBJ2-4, the complete variable domain is DVKVTQSSRYLVKRTGEKVFLECVQDMDHENMFWYRQDPGLGLRLIYFSYDVKMKEKGDIPEGYSVSREKKERFSLILESASTNQTSMYLCASSLGGGKNIQYFGAGTRLSVL.

V and J are TRBV3-1 and TRBJ2-7; the TCRdb call, TRBD2, lacks DNA for checking. The CDR3 consists of 14 residues. The germline V gene has CDR1 LGHDT and CDR2 YNNKEL (reference sequence). CDR3 region: CASSQVMAPYEQYF.